This T cell receptor beta chain was observed in a study of T-cell reconstitution after alpha-beta-depleted transplantation in children. Overall study findings and caveats: Among T cells one year after transplant, newly produced cells accounted for most counts and diversity.

The library targeted TCRbeta and was prepared with unique molecular identifiers. TCRdb fed the PCR reads into MiXCR, producing one record per CDR3 protein. Seen here are some 130,000 distinct CDR3 sequences, 9.5% to 10% observed once, and the top ten hold approximately 25%. The V and J ends lost 5 bases and 2 bases respectively, with 11 bases between them. Germline-derived CDR1 and CDR2 are MNHNS and SASEGT. This CDR3 contains 14 residues. The sample holds a few counts of this clonotype. Its antigen is not known. The input for sequencing was PBMCs, mostly from graft donor cells, taken 180 days after TCRalphabeta/CD19-depleted stem cell transplant. The V call is TRBV6-1, the J call TRBJ2-3, with D perhaps matching TRBD1 (5 bases). This TCR was sampled from a girl under three years old who had a stem cell transplant for combined immunodeficiency, so the T cells may come from the graft donor. CDR3 coding DNA: TGTGCCAGCAGTCTGCATGGGGCCACAGATACGCAGTATTTT. Translation: CASSLHGATDTQYF.